These 18 T cell receptor beta chains originate from one sample sequenced in a study of vaccination and CD4 T cells after COVID-19. Their antigen targets remain unknown. The treatment is: roughly 11-day PBMC culture with coronavirus spike peptide pools or control peptides (ViraFEST assay). The assay that was used to sequence DNA from cultured CD4+ T cells was the Oncomine TCR Beta short-read assay. TCRdb fed the PCR reads into MiXCR, producing one record per CDR3 protein. The sample has around 20,000 distinct CDR3 sequences; around 33% are singletons. The specimen sequenced was cultured CD4+ T cells from blood. The source of these receptors is a human donor with COVID-19.

This clonotype was seen only a few times. The chain employs TRBV12-3 or TRBV12-4 and TRBJ2-2; tentatively, D is TRBD2 (6 bases). This CDR3 spans 15 amino acids. The ends were cut back, 8 bases at V and 2 bases at J, with 15 bases in the middle. CDR3 region: CASASGTVNTGELFF. The CDR3 DNA reads TGTGCCAGCGCATCCGGGACTGTAAACACCGGGGAGCTGTTTTTT.

The rearrangement joins TRBV29-1 to TRBJ2-3; 8 positions match TRBD2. V shed 4 bases and J 3 bases; nucleotides not matched to a gene: 6. This CDR3 comprises 14 residues. Germline CDR1 SQVTM, CDR2 ANQGSEA. The CDR3 sequence is CSVVWASGTDTQYF. CDR3 coding DNA: TGCAGCGTTGTTTGGGCTAGCGGGACAGATACGCAGTATTTT.

This clonotype appeared a few times. The chain uses TRBV19 and TRBJ1-2; TRBD1 matches at 9 bases. The CDR3 loop spans 15 amino acids. Trimming at V came to 5 bases and at J to 3 bases, leaving 7 bases not matched to a gene. Germline V lookup: CDR1 LNHDA, CDR2 SQIVND (reference sequence). The CDR3 DNA sequence: TGTGCCAGTAGTGCGGGACAGGGAGAGTACTATGGCTACACCTTC. Translation gives CASSAGQGEYYGYTF.

The rearrangement joins TRBV12-3 or TRBV12-4 to TRBJ1-2; 7 nucleotides agree with TRBD1. V trimming: 6 bases; J trimming: 4 bases; junction bases outside the gene matches: 8. This CDR3 spans 14 amino acids. The CDR3: CASSLQTGSYGYTF. In DNA form, the CDR3 reads TGTGCCAGCAGCCTACAGACAGGGAGCTATGGCTACACCTTC.

The chain joins TRBV18 to TRBJ1-1; 8 nucleotides align to TRBD1. Trimming removed 3 bases from V and 5 bases from J; junction bases left unmatched: 5. CDR1 KGHSH and CDR2 LQKENI come from the germline V gene. The CDR3 has 14 amino acids. The CDR3 protein is CASSPTGDVTEAFF. Written as DNA, the CDR3 is TGTGCCAGCTCACCGACAGGGGATGTAACTGAAGCTTTCTTT. Supplemented by reference TRBV18 and TRBJ1-1, the full variable domain reads NAGVMQNPRHLVRRRGQEARLRCSPMKGHSHVYWYRQLPEEGLKFMVYLQKENIIDESGMPKERFSAEFPKEGPSILRIQQVVRGDSAAYFCASSPTGDVTEAFFGQGTRLTVV.

A few counts support this clonotype. CDR3 residues: CASSSSGAGELFF. The DNA for the CDR3 is TGTGCCAGCAGTTCCTCCGGGGCCGGGGAGCTGTTTTTT. V is TRBV2 and J is TRBJ2-2, with a possible D match to TRBD2 (5 bases). There are 13 residues in the CDR3. Germline V gene lookup returns CDR1 SNHLY and CDR2 FYNNEI. V was trimmed by 5 bases and J by 6 bases, leaving 10 bases between them.

In this sample, this clonotype turned up once. The V and J genes are TRBV10-2 and TRBJ2-1, with D perhaps matching TRBD1 (5 bases). The CDR3 has 14 residues. Germline-derived CDR1 and CDR2 are WSHSY and SAAADI. With 5 bases removed from V and 2 bases from J, the gap between germline ends came to 10 bases. The DNA of the CDR3 is TGCGCCAGCAGTAGAGACAGTACCTACAATGAGCAGTTCTTC. Its translation is CASSRDSTYNEQFF.

V is TRBV7-2 and J is TRBJ2-1, with 8 bases matching TRBD2. CDR3 length equals 19 residues. The germline CDR1 and CDR2 sequences are SGHTA and FQGNSA. The ends lost 6 bases at V and 2 bases at J; junction bases unmatched: 18. DNA of the CDR3: TGTGCCAGCAGATTTGAGGCAGGAACAGCGGGGGTAACCTACAATGAGCAGTTCTTC. It specifies CASRFEAGTAGVTYNEQFF.

The chain recombines TRBV7-9 with TRBJ2-1; D is unclear. The CDR3 runs to 14 residues. With 3 bases removed from V and 1 base from J, the gap between germline ends came to 7 bases. Germline V gives CDR1 SEHNR, CDR2 FQNEAQ (reference sequence). CDR3 nucleotide sequence: TGTGCCAGCAGCTTCAGCGTGTCCTACAATGAGCAGTTCTTC. Translating it yields CASSFSVSYNEQFF.

The J gene is TRBJ2-3, the V gene TRBV19, with TRBD2 as a possible D gene (5 bases). Germline CDR1 LNHDA, CDR2 SQIVND (reference sequence). With 3 bases removed from V and 2 bases from J, the gap between germline ends came to 9 bases. The CDR3 sequence is 14 residues long. The CDR3 region is CASSIRGNTDTQYF. The CDR3 bases are TGTGCCAGTAGTATTCGGGGTAACACAGATACGCAGTATTTT.

This clonotype occurred a few times. This chain joins TRBV19 and TRBJ2-5, with a weak D call TRBD2 (5 bases). Germline V lookup: CDR1 LNHDA, CDR2 SQIVND (reference sequence). The V gene lost 2 bases and the J gene lost 7 bases, with 8 bases spanning the gap. The CDR3 extends over 12 amino acids. The CDR3 DNA follows: TGTGCCAGTAGTATATGGGCGGGGACCCAGTACTTC. Its translation is CASSIWAGTQYF.

The rearrangement joins TRBV7-9 to TRBJ2-1, with a tentative D call TRBD1 (6 bases). The CDR3 runs to 14 residues. Trimming left V 5 bases short and J 5 bases short, with 13 bases between. The germline V gene has CDR1 SEHNR and CDR2 FQNEAQ (reference sequence). CDR3 protein: CASSTTGTHNEQFF. CDR3 DNA sequence: TGTGCCAGCAGCACAACAGGGACACACAATGAGCAGTTCTTC.

V and J are TRBV20-1 and TRBJ2-4, with TRBD1 matching 8 bases. CDR1 and CDR2 from the germline V gene are DFQATT and SNEGSKA (reference sequence). CDR3 size: 14 residues. V lost 4 bases and J lost 7; bases outside the gene matches: 9. For the CDR3, the DNA is TGCAGTGCTAACCCCAACAGGGGGGTGAACATTCAGTACTTC. Translation: CSANPNRGVNIQYF.

This clonotype was detected only once. V gene TRBV5-8 combines with J gene TRBJ2-7; 14 bases fit TRBD2. The CDR3 totals 14 residues. The junction had 0 bases not matched to a gene; V was cut back by 3 bases and J by 4 bases. Germline-derived CDR1 and CDR2 are SGHTS and YDEGEE. CDR3: CASSWTSGGYEQYF. In DNA, the CDR3 is TGTGCCAGCAGCTGGACTAGCGGGGGGTACGAGCAGTACTTC.

This clonotype has just a few counts. The CDR3 DNA reads TGTGCCAGTAGTCAGGGGTCTAACACCGGGGAGCTGTTTTTT. Protein: CASSQGSNTGELFF. The chain combines TRBV19 with TRBJ2-2, with a weak D call TRBD1 (6 bases). CDR1 and CDR2 from the germline V gene are LNHDA and SQIVND (reference sequence). Trimming shortened V by 5 bases and J by 2 bases, and 9 bases separated the two germline ends. The CDR3 has 14 amino acids.

In this sample, this clonotype turned up a few times. This chain links TRBV20-1 with TRBJ2-7; possibly TRBD1 for D (6 bases). The CDR3 totals 15 residues. Germline loops: CDR1 DFQATT, CDR2 SNEGSKA (reference sequence). The CDR3 DNA reads as TGCAGCGTTCTAGACAGGTCGAGATTGGGGTCCGAGCAGTACTTC. As protein: CSVLDRSRLGSEQYF.

The chain carries TRBV19 and TRBJ2-2; no reliable D call. Per the germline V gene, CDR1 is LNHDA and CDR2 is SQIVND (reference sequence). V was trimmed by 7 bases and J by 6 bases, leaving 15 bases between them. The CDR3 consists of 14 residues. CDR3 sequence reads: CASKSHSRPGELFF. DNA for the CDR3: TGTGCCAGTAAGAGCCACAGTAGGCCCGGGGAGCTGTTTTTT.

There are a few counts of this clonotype. This chain links TRBV2 with TRBJ1-3, with D possibly TRBD1 on 6 matching bases. V lost 4 bases and J lost 0, with 19 bases in between. The germline V gene encodes CDR1 SNHLY and CDR2 FYNNEI. CDR3 length equals 18 residues. CDR3 sequence reads: CASSGDPGHRSSGNTIYF. The CDR3 DNA reads as TGTGCCAGCAGTGGGGACCCGGGACACCGATCCTCTGGAAACACCATATATTTT.